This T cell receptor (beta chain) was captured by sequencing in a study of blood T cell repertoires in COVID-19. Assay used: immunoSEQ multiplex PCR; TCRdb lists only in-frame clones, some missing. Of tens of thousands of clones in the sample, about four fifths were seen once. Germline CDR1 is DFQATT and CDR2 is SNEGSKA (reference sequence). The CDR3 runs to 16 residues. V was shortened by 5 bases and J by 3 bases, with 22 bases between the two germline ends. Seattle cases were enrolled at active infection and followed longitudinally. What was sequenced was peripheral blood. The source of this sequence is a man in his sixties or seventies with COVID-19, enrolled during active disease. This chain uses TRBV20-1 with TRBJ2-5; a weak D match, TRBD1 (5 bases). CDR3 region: CSARGWGLKIEETQYF. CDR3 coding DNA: TGCAGTGCTCGTGGTTGGGGCTTAAAAATTGAAGAGACCCAGTACTTC.